Listed below are T cell receptor beta chains from one sample, sequenced in a study of blood T cell repertoires in COVID-19. Measured with immunoSEQ multiplex PCR; TCRdb has only the in-frame clones, and not every one. The sample yields some 370,000 clones, approximately 88% seen once. The source material was peripheral blood. Receptor source: a man aged 35 to 55 with acute or convalescent COVID-19. Both conserved end residues are part of each CDR3. A D gene is named only where the DNA matches it firmly. Part of the rows lack a size; the others show once, few, many or a class for expanded clones.

>TRBD1|TRBJ2-2|NA|TRBV7-3
TGTGCCTCCCGACAGGGCTCGCAGACCGGGGAGCTGTTTTTT
CASRQGSQTGELFF
>TRBD1|TRBJ2-7|NA|TRBV6-5
TGTGCCAGCAGTTACTCAAGGGACAGCGTAGAGCAGTACTTC
CASSYSRDSVEQYF
>NA|TRBJ1-2|NA|TRBV5-1
TGCGCCAGCAGCTATACCGGGTTACATGGCTACACCTTC
CASSYTGLHGYTF
>NA|TRBJ1-1|NA|TRBV18
TGTGCCAGCTCACCACCACGTGGGCAGGGTAAGGTTGAAGCTTTCTTT
CASSPPRGQGKVEAFF
>NA|TRBJ2-1|NA|TRBV5-4
TGTGCCAGCAGCTTGGTGACAGCGTACAATGAGCAGTTCTTC
CASSLVTAYNEQFF
>NA|TRBJ1-1|NA|TRBV5-1
TGCGCCAGCAGCTTGCCACAAGGGGGCACTGAAGCTTTCTTT
CASSLPQGGTEAFF
>NA|TRBJ1-4|NA|TRBV12-5
TGTGCTAGTGGTTTGGTACTCGGCAGGGAGGGGGAAAAACTGTTTTTT
CASGLVLGREGEKLFF
>NA|TRBJ1-2|NA|TRBV12-3/TRBV12-4
TGTGCCAGCAGCCTTCCGGGAGAAGGCTACACCTTC
CASSLPGEGYTF
>TRBD1|TRBJ1-3|NA|TRBV6-5
TGTGCCAGCAGCCGCACAGGGGTCGGAAACACCATATATTTT
CASSRTGVGNTIYF
>NA|TRBJ2-7|few|TRBV4-3
TGCGCCAGCAGCCAAGATGGTAGGGGCTTCACCTCCTACGAGCAGTACTTC
CASSQDGRGFTSYEQYF
>TRBD2|TRBJ2-3|NA|TRBV5-6
TGTGCCAGCAGCTTGTCTCTGCGGGAGCTCCCAGATACGCAGTATTTT
CASSLSLRELPDTQYF
>NA|TRBJ1-5|NA|TRBV28
TGTGCCAGCAGACTACCGGGGGATACTCAGCCCCAGCATTTT
CASRLPGDTQPQHF
>NA|TRBJ1-6|NA|TRBV25-1
TGTGCCAGCAGTGAATCAGGGGCCCCCTTTAATTCACCCCTCCACTTT
CASSESGAPFNSPLHF
>TRBD2|TRBJ2-7|few|TRBV6-6
TGTGCCGGGGGACTAGCGGGAGCTGGTGAGCAGTACTTC
CAGGLAGAGEQYF
>TRBD1|TRBJ1-1|NA|TRBV19
TGTGCCAGTAGTATAGAGCCCTGGACAGGGGGAGTCACTGAAGCTTTCTTT
CASSIEPWTGGVTEAFF
>NA|TRBJ1-2|NA|TRBV20-1
TGCAGTGCTAGTCAGGGGAGCGGCTATGGCTACACCTTC
CSASQGSGYGYTF
>NA|TRBJ1-4|NA|TRBV27
TGTGCCAGCAGATCTAACCCATGGCAGAAGAGGGCGGAGAATGAAAAACTGTTTTTT
CASRSNPWQKRAENEKLFF
>NA|TRBJ2-5|NA|TRBV27
TGTGCCAGCAGTTTATCGGGCAGGGAAGAGACCCAGTACTTC
CASSLSGREETQYF
>NA|TRBJ1-1|NA|TRBV12-3/TRBV12-4
TGTGCCAGCATACGACACAGGGACACTGAAGCTTTCTTT
CASIRHRDTEAFF
>NA|TRBJ2-7|NA|TRBV6-1
TGTGCCAGCAGTGAACATTTCCGGGATGTACGCCACGAGCAGTACTTC
CASSEHFRDVRHEQYF
>NA|TRBJ1-6|NA|TRBV28
TGTGCCACCGACAGGACTGTTAATTCACCCCTCCACTTT
CATDRTVNSPLHF
>NA|TRBJ2-3|NA|TRBV30
TGTGCCTGGAGAGACAGATCTAGCACAGATACGCAGTATTTT
CAWRDRSSTDTQYF
>NA|TRBJ2-3|once|TRBV6-6
TGTGCCAGCAGTTATGGGCGGGCGTTCGGCACAGATACGCAGTATTTT
CASSYGRAFGTDTQYF